The 22 T cell receptor beta chains in this list originate from one sample, sequenced in a study of blood T cell repertoires in COVID-19. TCRdb's copy holds only in-frame clones and misses some; the assay was immunoSEQ multiplex PCR. Counted here are 65,000 to 75,000 clones, around 75% occurring once; the ten biggest clones make up around 21%. Sequencing input: peripheral blood. These receptor sequences come from a man aged 65 to 85 with acute or convalescent COVID-19.

This clone occurred a few times. This sequence joins TRBV15 and TRBJ1-2, with 7 positions matching TRBD1. Germline V gene lookup returns CDR1 LNHNV and CDR2 YYDKDF (reference sequence). V lost 0 bases to trimming and J lost 4 bases; unmatched junction nucleotides: 8. This CDR3 is built from 16 residues. The CDR3 DNA sequence: TGTGCCACCAGCAGAGATGGGGACAGTACCTTCTATGGCTACACCTTC. It translates to CATSRDGDSTFYGYTF.

The sample holds a few counts of this clone. One end of the junction is discordant with germline, which a read error may explain. The gene calls are TRBV14 and TRBJ1-2, with no clear D. Per germline, CDR1 SGHDN and CDR2 FVKESK. The CDR3 is 12 amino acids. The CDR3 loop reads CASSQERARLHF. CDR3 DNA sequence: TGTGCCAGCAGCCAAGAGAGGGCGCGGCTACACTTC.

This clone appeared once. The chain uses TRBV7-3 and TRBJ2-1, with TRBD2 matching 12 bases. V trimming: 5 bases; J trimming: 7 bases; junction bases outside the gene matches: 6. This CDR3 spans 15 amino acids. Germline values: CDR1 SGHTA, CDR2 FQGTGA. Here the CDR3 reads CASSPPGTSGNEQFF. Here the CDR3 DNA reads TGTGCCAGCAGCCCCCCCGGGACTAGCGGGAATGAGCAGTTCTTC.

The chain recombines TRBV18 with TRBJ2-1; possible D gene TRBD2, 5 bases. V was cut by 3 bases and J by 0 bases, with 9 bases left in between. Germline lookup yields CDR1 KGHSH and CDR2 LQKENI. This CDR3 is built from 15 residues. CDR3 region: CASSPPGSSYNEQFF. CDR3 nucleotide sequence: TGTGCCAGCTCACCCCCGGGGAGCTCCTACAATGAGCAGTTCTTC.

V and J are TRBV12-3 or TRBV12-4 and TRBJ1-5; possibly TRBD1 for D (5 bases). The CDR3 spans 13 residues. V was cut by 2 bases and J by 11 bases, with 13 bases left in between. CDR3: CASSLSQGRTQHF. Here the CDR3 DNA reads TGTGCCAGCAGTTTATCGCAGGGTCGGACCCAGCATTTT.

This clone came up once. The rearrangement uses TRBV6-2 or TRBV6-3 and TRBJ2-3, with 8 bases matching TRBD2. CDR3 length: 15 amino acids. Trimming at V came to 5 bases and at J to 6 bases, leaving 10 bases not matched to a gene. CDR1 and CDR2 (germline): MNHEY, SVGEGT. The CDR3 DNA reads as TGTGCCAGCAGTAGATTCTCGACTAGCGAGGATACGCAGTATTTT. It specifies CASSRFSTSEDTQYF.

The gene calls are TRBV15 and TRBJ2-3, with D possibly being TRBD1 (6 bases). Germline CDR1 reads LNHNV; CDR2 reads YYDKDF (reference sequence). The germline V and J ends were trimmed by 8 bases and 2 bases, with 17 bases remaining between them. CDR3 length equals 15 residues. The CDR3 spells CATRTGQELTDTQYF. In nucleotides, the CDR3 is TGTGCCACCCGAACGGGACAAGAGCTCACAGATACGCAGTATTTT.

The chain combines TRBV28 with TRBJ2-1; D is undetermined. The CDR3 contains 12 residues. V lost 5 bases and J 11 bases, leaving 13 bases between the germline ends. Germline CDR1 is MDHEN and CDR2 is SYDVKM. The CDR3 bases are TGTGCCAGCAGTCCTCTACCCACCCAGCAGTTCTTC. This gives the protein CASSPLPTQQFF.

The rearrangement uses TRBV29-1 and TRBJ2-7; TRBD2 matches at 10 bases. CDR1 is SQVTM, CDR2 ANQGSEA, per germline. The CDR3 loop spans 17 amino acids. V gave up 3 bases and J gave up 6 bases; unmatched junction bases: 17. The CDR3 region is CSVERLPSGSLPGEQYF. CDR3 nucleotide sequence: TGCAGCGTTGAGAGGCTACCTAGCGGGAGCCTTCCTGGCGAGCAGTACTTC.

This clone was observed a few times. This rearrangement joins TRBV7-9 to TRBJ2-3; D might be TRBD2 (6 bases). Trimming pared 1 base from V and 2 bases from J, leaving 16 bases between. The CDR3 covers 17 residues. CDR1 is SEHNR, CDR2 FQNEAQ, per germline (reference sequence). CDR3 amino acids: CASSLVILAGLTDTQYF. CDR3 nucleotide sequence: TGTGCCAGCAGCTTAGTGATCCTTGCGGGGCTCACAGATACGCAGTATTTT.

The chain recombines TRBV6-5 with TRBJ2-5, with 10 positions matching TRBD1. Trimming at V came to 0 bases and at J to 4 bases, leaving 5 bases not matched to a gene. The CDR3 consists of 16 residues. Germline V lookup: CDR1 MNHEY, CDR2 SVGAGI. Here the CDR3 reads CASSYSGTGVGETQYF. The CDR3 region has the DNA TGTGCCAGCAGTTACTCGGGGACAGGGGTTGGAGAGACCCAGTACTTC.

The V and J genes are TRBV27 and TRBJ2-2; weak D call: TRBD1 (6 bases). Per the germline V gene, CDR1 is MNHEY and CDR2 is SMNVEV (reference sequence). CDR3 length: 16 residues. Trimming left V 3 bases short and J 10 bases short, with 21 bases between. The CDR3 region is CASSFKVGQGHVELFF. Written as DNA, the CDR3 is TGTGCCAGCAGTTTTAAGGTGGGGCAGGGACACGTGGAGCTGTTTTTT.

The chain has TRBV6-5 and TRBJ1-3; D not resolved. The CDR3 has 16 residues. Germline V gene lookup returns CDR1 MNHEY and CDR2 SVGAGI. The ends were cut back, 2 bases at V and 0 bases at J, with 11 bases in the middle. This CDR3 is CASSYRSLSSGNTIYF. CDR3 DNA: TGTGCCAGCAGTTACAGGAGTTTGAGCTCTGGAAACACCATATATTTT.

This clone was detected many times. V gene TRBV9 combines with J gene TRBJ1-1, with unresolved D. The germline V gene encodes CDR1 SGDLS and CDR2 YYNGEE. The V end lost 0 bases, the J end lost 7 bases, and 7 bases lay between the germline ends. This CDR3 spans 12 amino acids. CDR3 amino acids: CASSVVHGEAFF. In DNA, the CDR3 is TGTGCCAGCAGCGTAGTCCACGGTGAAGCTTTCTTT.

This chain's CDR3 is CASSSRDRLQNYGYTF. DNA for the CDR3: TGTGCCAGCAGTTCCCGGGACAGACTTCAAAACTATGGCTACACCTTC. The rearrangement joins TRBV27 to TRBJ1-2; 7 positions agree with TRBD1. CDR1 and CDR2 from the germline V gene are MNHEY and SMNVEV (reference sequence). J was trimmed by 2 bases and V by 4 bases; bases with no gene match: 10. The CDR3 consists of 16 residues.

This clone was found once. This chain joins TRBV28 and TRBJ1-6; D uncertain. The CDR3 extends over 12 amino acids. Germline CDR1 MDHEN, CDR2 SYDVKM. V dropped 6 bases and J dropped 12 bases, with 12 bases sitting between them. The CDR3 sequence is CASRDKSGPLHF. CDR3 DNA: TGTGCCAGCAGAGATAAGTCGGGACCCCTCCACTTT.

The CDR3 loop reads CASTLTGFTGELFF. DNA of the CDR3: TGTGCCAGCACTTTGACAGGGTTCACCGGGGAGCTGTTTTTT. V and J are TRBV27 and TRBJ2-2, with TRBD1 identical over 7 bases. CDR1 MNHEY and CDR2 SMNVEV come from the germline V gene (reference sequence). V gave up 7 bases and J gave up 4 bases; unmatched junction bases: 6. CDR3 size: 14 residues.

This clone was picked up one time. The V call is TRBV5-1, the J call TRBJ2-3, with D possibly matching TRBD1 (5 bases). CDR1 and CDR2 (germline): SGHRS, YFSETQ. The CDR3 is made up of 16 amino acids. Trimming shortened V by 0 bases and J by 0 bases, and 11 bases separated the two germline ends. This CDR3 reads CASSLASRQSTDTQYF. CDR3 nucleotides: TGCGCCAGCAGCTTGGCCAGCCGACAGAGCACAGATACGCAGTATTTT.

The genes are TRBV7-2 and TRBJ2-3, with 7 bases aligning to TRBD2. Trimming cost V 8 bases and J 7 bases; bases outside gene matches: 18. The CDR3 is made up of 16 amino acids. CDR1 is SGHTA, CDR2 FQGNSA, per germline. CDR3 sequence: CASPPRDRGSGYTQYF. The CDR3 DNA follows: TGTGCCAGCCCCCCTCGAGACCGCGGGAGTGGATATACGCAGTATTTT.

The rearrangement joins TRBV29-1 to TRBJ1-2; maybe TRBD1 (6 bases). The germline V and J ends were trimmed by 4 bases and 0 bases, with 15 bases remaining between them. CDR3 length: 15 residues. Looked up from germline, CDR1 is SQVTM and CDR2 is ANQGSEA. CDR3 sequence (DNA): TGCAGCGTTGTACCGAGGGGGTTAGCTAACTATGGCTACACCTTC. This translates into CSVVPRGLANYGYTF. Full variable domain (remainder filled in from reference TRBV29-1 and TRBJ1-2): SAVISQKPSRDICQRGTSLTIQCQVDSQVTMMFWYRQQPGQSLTLIATANQGSEATYESGFVIDKFPISRPNLTFSTLTVSNMSPEDSSIYLCSVVPRGLANYGYTFGSGTRLTVV.

V is TRBV5-4 and J is TRBJ2-5, with D possibly matching TRBD2 (5 bases). The CDR3 is made up of 14 amino acids. V was trimmed by 0 bases and J by 2 bases, leaving 8 bases between them. Germline V gene sequence: CDR1 SGHNT, CDR2 YYREEE (reference sequence). Here the CDR3 reads CASSLGLAQETQYF. CDR3 bases: TGTGCCAGCAGCTTGGGGCTAGCACAAGAGACCCAGTACTTC.

The J gene is TRBJ2-7, the V gene TRBV10-1; 10 nucleotides match TRBD1. V lost 5 bases and J lost 5; bases outside the gene matches: 9. Germline-derived CDR1 and CDR2 are WNHNN and SYGVQD (reference sequence). The CDR3 extends over 15 amino acids. This CDR3 is CASSSWTGGKNEQYF. The CDR3 bases are TGCGCCAGCAGTAGTTGGACAGGGGGAAAGAACGAGCAGTACTTC.